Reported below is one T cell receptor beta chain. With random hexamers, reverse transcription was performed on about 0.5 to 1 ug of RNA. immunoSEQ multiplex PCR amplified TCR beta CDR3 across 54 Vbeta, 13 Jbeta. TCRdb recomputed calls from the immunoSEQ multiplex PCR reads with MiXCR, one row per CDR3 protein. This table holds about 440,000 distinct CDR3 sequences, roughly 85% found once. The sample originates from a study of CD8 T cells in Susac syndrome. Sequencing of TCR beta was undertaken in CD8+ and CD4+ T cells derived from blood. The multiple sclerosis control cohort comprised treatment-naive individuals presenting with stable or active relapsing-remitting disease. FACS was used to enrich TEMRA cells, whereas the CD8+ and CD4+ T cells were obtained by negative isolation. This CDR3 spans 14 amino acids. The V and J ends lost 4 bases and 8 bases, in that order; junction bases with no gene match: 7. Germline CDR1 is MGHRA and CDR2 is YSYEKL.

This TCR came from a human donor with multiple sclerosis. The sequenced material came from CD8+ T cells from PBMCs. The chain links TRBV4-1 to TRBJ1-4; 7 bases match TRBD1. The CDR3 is CASSLELQGEKLFF. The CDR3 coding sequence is TGCGCCAGCAGCCTGGAACTACAGGGGGAAAAACTGTTTTTT.